The T cell receptor (beta chain) under discussion was sequenced for a study of molecular identifiers for immune sequencing clone quantification. The overall study: Four of five RNA aliquots from around 18,000 or 91,000 naive CD8 T cells were sequenced.

Whole-study results and caveats: Effector cells had over 98% of their molecules in clones above 20 RNA copies, while naive cells had under 1%.

This clonotype was seen ten or more times. Antigen: not known. Sorted cell numbers of about 17,000 to 1,100,000, with 10%, 30% or 50% RNA, served as input for naive CD8 libraries. Both previously described methods and listed TCR primers were employed to make bulk TCR libraries. TCRdb re-called the PCR reads through MiXCR, storing one row per CDR3 protein. The table includes over 600,000 distinct CDR3 sequences, about 20% detected once. Trimming took off 2 bases at V and 5 bases at J, with 18 bases between the two ends. The CDR3 runs to 16 residues. Germline loops: CDR1 MDHEN, CDR2 SYDVKM. This chain joins TRBV28 and TRBJ1-1; D remains ambiguous. Sequencing was done on a sample of naive CD8+ T cells from blood, with Jurkat cell RNA spiked in. Subset: FACS-sorted CD8+CD4-CCR7+CD45RA+ naive T cells. The sequence was obtained from a human donor in good health. Some libraries in this study had Jurkat cell RNA spiked in. DNA for the CDR3: TGTGCCAGCAGTTTAAGTGGGTTTGAGATTGTTACTGAAGCTTTCTTT. Translation gives CASSLSGFEIVTEAFF.